The next 25 T cell receptor beta chains were all read from a single sample in a study of Ad26.COV2.S vaccination and SARS-CoV-2 variants. Generated by immunoSEQ multiplex PCR, the TCRdb table keeps only in-frame clones and is missing some. The sample lists about 380,000 clones, 83% occurring once. Indicated treatment: over 15 received Ad26.COV2.S at low or high dose, single or two shots; 5 received placebo; per-sample allocation not given. Collection of the samples took place on day 63 after the first injection of vaccine or placebo. The sequencing used peripheral blood, collected in a trial of Ad26.COV2.S vaccine versus placebo. These receptors were collected from a person between 18 and 60 years old who received the Ad26.COV2.S COVID-19 vaccine or a placebo.

This clone is a singleton in its sample. As DNA, the CDR3 is TGTGCCAGCAGCTTAGGGGACTCCTTGGGGCAGCCCCAGCATTTT. Translated, it gives CASSLGDSLGQPQHF. The chain uses TRBV7-9 and TRBJ1-5, with a weak D call TRBD1 (5 bases). This CDR3 is 15 amino acids long. The V gene lost 1 base and the J gene lost 7 bases, with 14 bases spanning the gap. Germline CDR1 is SEHNR and CDR2 is FQNEAQ (reference sequence).

The genes are TRBV12-5 and TRBJ2-1; no reliable D call. Per the germline V gene, CDR1 is LGHNT and CDR2 is FRNRAP. The ends were cut back, 2 bases at V and 8 bases at J, with 4 bases in the middle. This CDR3 has 11 residues. The CDR3 DNA reads as TGTGCTAGTGGTTTGCAGGATGAGCAGTTCTTC. As protein: CASGLQDEQFF.

V gene TRBV29-1 combines with J gene TRBJ1-2; perhaps TRBD1 as D (5 bases). CDR1 SQVTM and CDR2 ANQGSEA come from the germline V gene. V lost 4 bases and J lost 5, with 17 bases in between. This CDR3 has 14 residues. DNA for the CDR3: TGCAGCGTTGCCCGAAGGGGCAGTGTATATGGCTACACCTTC. Translation: CSVARRGSVYGYTF.

The genes are TRBV9 and TRBJ1-1, with no clear D. This CDR3 contains 13 residues. V shed 3 bases and J shed 1 base, with 7 bases lying between them. CDR1 is SGDLS and CDR2 is YYNGEE in the germline V gene. In DNA, the CDR3 is TGTGCCAGCAGCGCATCAGCGAACACTGAAGCTTTCTTT. It specifies CASSASANTEAFF.

The chain recombines TRBV19 with TRBJ1-2, with D perhaps matching TRBD1 (5 bases). This CDR3 region has 15 residues. Germline loops: CDR1 LNHDA, CDR2 SQIVND (reference sequence). Trimming removed 5 bases from V and 3 bases from J, with 16 bases in between. The CDR3 nucleotides read TGTGCCAGTAGTGGGTCCGGGGCTTCCTACTATGGCTACACCTTC. It translates to CASSGSGASYYGYTF.

This clone was seen only once. The chain couples TRBV2 to TRBJ2-7; TRBD2 aligns across 13 bases. This CDR3 spans 14 amino acids. Germline V gene lookup returns CDR1 SNHLY and CDR2 FYNNEI. V lost 7 bases to trimming and J lost 6 bases; unmatched junction nucleotides: 6. As DNA, the CDR3 is TGTGCCAGCAATCGAGGACTAGCGGGGGTCGAGCAGTACTTC. Amino acid sequence: CASNRGLAGVEQYF.

The chain combines TRBV4-1 with TRBJ2-2; 7 positions match TRBD1. The CDR3 is made up of 19 amino acids. Per germline, CDR1 MGHRA and CDR2 YSYEKL. The junction had 20 bases not matched to a gene; V was cut back by 4 bases and J by 6 bases. Here the CDR3 reads CASSLSPRGLIFYAGELFF. For the CDR3, the DNA is TGCGCCAGCAGCCTCTCCCCAAGGGGGCTGATTTTCTACGCCGGGGAGCTGTTTTTT.

This clone has a handful of counts. The chain joins TRBV14 to TRBJ2-7; no firm D call. V gave up 4 bases and J gave up 3 bases, with 13 bases separating them. CDR3 length equals 14 residues. CDR1 is SGHDN, CDR2 FVKESK, per germline. The CDR3 loop is CASSRTTGYYEQYF. As DNA, the CDR3 is TGTGCCAGCAGCCGGACGACTGGATACTACGAGCAGTACTTC.

V is TRBV10-3 and J is TRBJ1-3, with unresolved D. V was trimmed by 10 bases and J by 0 bases, leaving 7 bases between them. Germline CDR1 ENHRY, CDR2 SYGVKD. The length of the CDR3 is 12 residues. CDR3 amino acids: CATGFSGNTIYF. The CDR3 nucleotides are TGTGCCACTGGGTTCTCTGGAAACACCATATATTTT.

The genes are TRBV9 and TRBJ1-2; 8 bases agree with TRBD1. V lost 4 bases to trimming and J lost 0 bases; unmatched junction nucleotides: 8. This CDR3 region has 16 residues. CDR1 is SGDLS, CDR2 YYNGEE, per germline. The CDR3 region has the DNA TGTGCCAGCAGCTTCGGACAGGGCCTATCTAACTATGGCTACACCTTC. As protein: CASSFGQGLSNYGYTF.

The V call is TRBV13, the J call TRBJ1-2, with no clear D. CDR3 size: 14 residues. The germline V and J ends were trimmed by 6 bases and 2 bases, with 13 bases remaining between them. The germline gives CDR1 PRHDT, CDR2 FYEKMQ (reference sequence). DNA of the CDR3: TGTGCCAGCAGTCCGTTTCGCGGCAACTATGGCTACACCTTC. Translating gives CASSPFRGNYGYTF.

This chain joins TRBV15 and TRBJ2-1; 7 nucleotides align to TRBD1. Germline lookup yields CDR1 LNHNV and CDR2 YYDKDF (reference sequence). The CDR3 consists of 11 residues. V shed 5 bases and J 12 bases; nucleotides not matched to a gene: 4. CDR3: CATSDREGQFF. CDR3 DNA: TGTGCCACCAGCGACAGGGAAGGGCAGTTCTTC.

The chain has TRBV2 and TRBJ1-1, with 9 bases that match TRBD1. V was clipped by 6 bases and J by 5 bases; unmatched bases: 4. This CDR3 is 13 amino acids long. Germline lookup yields CDR1 SNHLY and CDR2 FYNNEI. CDR3 coding DNA: TGTGCCAGCAGCCGGGACAGGGAAACTGAAGCTTTCTTT. Translating gives CASSRDRETEAFF.

The chain is built from TRBV28 and TRBJ2-7; TRBD2 matches at 7 bases. CDR1 is MDHEN, CDR2 SYDVKM, per germline. This CDR3 comprises 11 residues. J lost 3 bases, V lost 11 bases, and 4 bases had no gene match. The CDR3 bases are TGTGCCGGGGGAGGGAACTACGAGCAGTACTTC. Translating gives CAGGGNYEQYF. The full variable domain, its missing parts supplied by reference TRBV28 and TRBJ2-7, is DVKVTQSSRYLVKRTGEKVFLECVQDMDHENMFWYRQDPGLGLRLIYFSYDVKMKEKGDIPEGYSVSREKKERFSLILESASTNQTSMYLCAGGGNYEQYFGPGTRLTVT.

The gene calls are TRBV21-1 and TRBJ1-6. TRBV21-1 is designated a pseudogene. The CDR3 spans 15 residues. This CDR3 reads CASSSRDRNNSPLHF. For the CDR3, the DNA is TGTGCCAGCAGCTCCCGGGATCGTAATAATTCACCCCTCCACTTT.

Points on this clone: Different DNA sequences within this sample yield the same CDR3. The rearrangement links TRBV6-5 to TRBJ1-4, with 8 positions matching TRBD1. The CDR3 is 14 amino acids. Germline CDR1 and CDR2: MNHEY and SVGAGI. V dropped 4 bases and J dropped 7; count of bases not matched to a gene: 5. The CDR3 protein is CASSFDRGGEKLFF. Written as DNA, the CDR3 is TGTGCCAGCAGTTTCGACAGGGGAGGTGAAAAACTGTTTTTT.

This clone was counted once. The chain links TRBV19 to TRBJ1-5; TRBD1 matches 7 bases. Trimming removed 5 bases from V and 6 bases from J; junction bases left unmatched: 4. CDR3 size: 13 residues. Germline CDR1 and CDR2: LNHDA and SQIVND (reference sequence). The chain's CDR3 is CASSVQGFQPQHF. The CDR3 DNA reads TGTGCCAGTAGTGTACAGGGGTTTCAGCCCCAGCATTTT.

This clone appeared a single time. The V and J genes are TRBV27 and TRBJ2-7; 9 bases are a match to TRBD1. This CDR3 has 15 amino acids. Per germline, CDR1 MNHEY and CDR2 SMNVEV (reference sequence). The trim removed 2 bases at V and 5 bases at J, leaving 7 bases unmatched. As DNA, the CDR3 is TGTGCCAGCAGTTTAAAGACAGGGGGGACCCACGAGCAGTACTTC. It specifies CASSLKTGGTHEQYF.

This chain connects TRBV6-7 to TRBJ2-5; D might be TRBD1 or TRBD2, each matching 5 bases. TRBV6-7 is assigned to the ORF class and has an uncertain function. With 6 bases removed from V and 9 bases from J, the gap between germline ends came to 29 bases. The CDR3 runs 17 residues. CDR3 bases: TGTGCCAGCAGGTGGGATATAGGCCCAAACGGCCTGGGGGCCCAGTACTTC. As protein: CASRWDIGPNGLGAQYF.

This clone occurred once. The chain joins TRBV25-1 to TRBJ2-5; maybe TRBD1 (5 bases). CDR1 is MGHDK and CDR2 is SYGVNS in the germline V gene. With 4 bases removed from V and 11 bases from J, the gap between germline ends came to 8 bases. The CDR3 spans 10 residues. DNA for the CDR3: TGTGCCAGCAGTGCAGGGTCTCAGTACTTC. Translated, it gives CASSAGSQYF.

The chain carries TRBV5-6 and TRBJ1-2; weak D call: TRBD1 (5 bases). The V and J ends lost 2 bases and 4 bases respectively, with 12 bases between them. The CDR3 length is 14 residues. Germline lookup yields CDR1 SGHDT and CDR2 YYEEEE. The CDR3 bases are TGTGCCAGCAGCTTATGGGGGAGTGGCTATGGCTACACCTTC. Its protein product is CASSLWGSGYGYTF.

This clone was seen ten or more times. J is TRBJ1-1 and V is TRBV4-2; D unresolved. V was cut by 0 bases and J by 7 bases, with 12 bases left in between. This CDR3 region has 14 residues. Per germline, CDR1 LGHNA and CDR2 YNFKEQ. CDR3 sequence reads: CASSQEVRFGEAFF. In nucleotides, the CDR3 is TGTGCCAGCAGCCAAGAGGTCCGATTCGGTGAAGCTTTCTTT.

The gene calls are TRBV6-6 and TRBJ2-3; D unresolved. V gave up 2 bases and J gave up 6 bases, with 6 bases separating them. The CDR3 runs 12 residues. Germline lookup yields CDR1 MNHNY and CDR2 SVGAGI (reference sequence). Here the CDR3 reads CASSYTGDTQYF. In nucleotides, the CDR3 is TGTGCCAGCAGTTACACCGGGGATACGCAGTATTTT.

This CDR3 is CASSQPLTGYHTEAFF. In nucleotides, the CDR3 is TGCGCCAGCAGCCAACCTTTGACAGGATACCACACTGAAGCTTTCTTT. This sequence joins TRBV4-3 and TRBJ1-1; tentative D call: TRBD1 (6 bases). Trimming removed 2 bases from V and 3 bases from J, with 16 bases in between. The CDR3 has 16 amino acids. The germline V gene has CDR1 LGHNA and CDR2 YSLEER.

The chain uses TRBV5-6 and TRBJ1-6; 7 nucleotides match TRBD1. J was trimmed by 7 bases and V by 7 bases; bases with no gene match: 8. The germline V gene encodes CDR1 SGHDT and CDR2 YYEEEE. The CDR3 has 14 residues. The CDR3 DNA sequence: TGTGCCAGCGCAAGGGCAGGGGGGAATTCACCCCTCCACTTT. Encoded protein: CASARAGGNSPLHF.